Listed here is a single T cell receptor (beta chain). The antigen it recognizes is unknown. One base away there is no much larger clone; base qualities are not given. The immunoSEQ hsTCRB kit was used to amplify TCR beta chains from the genomic DNA. TCR beta libraries were sequenced on an Illumina MiSeq instrument by the immunoSEQ service. In the original analysis: Repertoire data were analyzed with the immunoSEQ Analyzer. TCRdb obtained this table from immuneACCESS and retained in-frame rearrangements with V and J assigned. These tables miss some clones; where compared with another copy, unresolved V genes account for less than half of the shortfall, and the remainder is unexplained. V and J calls and clone size are copied from that table; D and trimming were computed from the DNA. The table for this sample lists 75,000 to 85,000 clones; around 90% of them were counted only once. The top ten clonotypes cover approximately 5.4% of the sample.

V is trimmed back by 0 bases and J by 4 bases, and the junction contains 2 bases that no gene match accounts for. Including cysteine and phenylalanine, the CDR3 has 16 amino acids. The entry retains the CDR3 DNA only, 48 bases that are in frame from base 1. For CDR1 and CDR2, the germline V gene (reference sequence) lists LNHDA and SQIVND. This record belongs to a study of resident and recirculating memory T cells in vitiligo (dated by TCRdb to the late 2010s). About the full investigation: For TCR beta sequencing, epidermis was obtained by shave biopsy from two lesional and two nonlesional sites, and PBMCs were also collected, from each of 3 stable vitiligo patients. The human TCR beta sequencing tested whether specific clones in lesional vitiligo skin differed from clones in nonlesional skin and blood. Right before genomic DNA was extracted using the Qiagen DNeasy Blood & Tissue Kit, the samples were homogenized with no cell sorting step.

General study outcomes and caveats: Even within a single patient, overlap and correlation analysis found no significant repertoire overlap between any biopsies apart from each lesion compared with itself. Clonality was not the same from one vitiligo lesion to another, and no unique dominant TCR clone turned up. Mechanistic studies in the future are needed to assess how much the detected T cell clones and the human Trm pools versus Tcm pools each contribute. TCR sequences were not shared across biopsy sites or across patients, which suggests that different T cell clones infiltrate different lesions, a pattern described as private specificity.

Stable vitiligo was defined as no change in lesions over the previous 6 months. To count as stable, patients also needed to show no confetti depigmentation, which is a clinical sign of active vitiligo. Any patient who had received treatment in the previous three months was excluded. PBMCs were isolated from heparinized blood by Ficoll density gradient centrifugation and then flash-frozen. Sequencing was performed on blood. Recombination joined TRBV19 with TRBJ2-1, and TRBD2 aligns with 11 junction nucleotides. This receptor was obtained from a male donor with vitiligo. The CDR3 region: CASSIDGTSGYNEQFF. The nucleotide sequence reads as follows: TGTGCCAGTAGTATAGACGGGACTAGCGGTTACAATGAGCAGTTCTTC.